This record looks at one T cell receptor (beta chain) sequence and its context. This record belongs to a study of blood T cell repertoires in COVID-19. Study background: COVID-19 samples, acute and convalescent, were from the United States, Italy and Spain. T cells, B-cell-depleted T cells, or PBMCs provided the cDNA or gDNA that served as material.

The CDR3 is 13 amino acids. CDR1 and CDR2 (germline): WSHSY, SAAADI. Trimming removed 6 bases from V and 5 bases from J, with 13 bases in between. Source study methods: Amplification with reference gene primers provided the estimates of nucleated cell counts. Only in-frame clones appear in the TCRdb table, and some are missing; sequencing was by immunoSEQ multiplex PCR. V, J and clone size are those of that table, while D and trimming were read from the DNA. This repertoire shows around 620,000 clones, more than 80% found once; its top ten account for about 0.24%. V is TRBV10-2 and J is TRBJ1-1; D is perhaps TRBD1 (6 bases). The sequenced material came from peripheral blood. The source of this sequence is a woman between 18 and 29 years old with acute or convalescent COVID-19. The CDR3, as DNA: TGCGCCAGCAGGAGCGGGACAACGACTGAAGCTTTCTTT. It codes for CASRSGTTTEAFF.